Shown below are 20 T cell receptor beta chains from a single sample sequenced in a study of CD8 T cells in ankylosing spondylitis. TCRdb called the 5' RACE reads again in MiXCR, with one record for every CDR3 protein. The sample includes around 40,000 distinct CDR3 sequences, less than 3.5% of them seen just once. Sequencing input: blood, either unsorted or a sorted T cell fraction (not recorded which). All receptors derive from a male donor with ankylosing spondylitis or in good health (not recorded which).

This clonotype came up many times. CDR3 DNA: TGTGCCAGCAGCGTAGGCGTTAGCGGGAGAACAGATACGCAGTATTTT. Translation gives CASSVGVSGRTDTQYF. The chain employs TRBV9 and TRBJ2-3; 9 nucleotides agree with TRBD2. Germline V gene lookup returns CDR1 SGDLS and CDR2 YYNGEE. The junction had 5 bases not matched to a gene; V was cut back by 0 bases and J by 3 bases. The CDR3 length is 16 residues.

This clonotype has ten or more counts. The chain links TRBV9 to TRBJ2-2; 10 nucleotides line up with TRBD2. Per the germline V gene, CDR1 is SGDLS and CDR2 is YYNGEE. The V gene end was trimmed by 0 bases and the J gene end by 6 bases; junction bases not matched to a gene: 5. The CDR3 has 16 amino acids. The CDR3 region has the DNA TGTGCCAGCAGCGTAGTGATGAGCGGGAGGGCCGGGGAGCTGTTTTTT. Translating it yields CASSVVMSGRAGELFF. Using reference TRBV9 and TRBJ2-2 for the parts outside the CDR3, the full variable domain is DSGVTQTPKHLITATGQRVTLRCSPRSGDLSVYWYQQSLDQGLQFLIQYYNGEERAKGNILERFSAQQFPDLHSELNLSSLELGDSALYFCASSVVMSGRAGELFFGEGSRLTVL.

This clonotype was picked up many times. The J gene is TRBJ2-6, the V gene TRBV9; TRBD2 is a possible D gene (5 bases). This CDR3 region has 12 residues. V shed 5 bases and J shed 16 bases, with 16 bases lying between them. CDR1 SGDLS and CDR2 YYNGEE come from the germline V gene. The CDR3 DNA follows: TGTGCCAGCAGTGTCCCCCAAGGAGGTCTGACTTTC. Encoded protein: CASSVPQGGLTF.

This clonotype has a count of ten or more. The chain carries TRBV9 and TRBJ2-3; D uncertain. This CDR3 has 16 residues. V lost 0 bases and J lost 2, with 13 bases in between. The germline gives CDR1 SGDLS, CDR2 YYNGEE. The DNA for the CDR3 is TGTGCCAGCAGCGTAGAGGCTAATTCCGTCACAGATACGCAGTATTTT. Its translation: CASSVEANSVTDTQYF. Full variable domain (missing parts from reference TRBV9 and TRBJ2-3): DSGVTQTPKHLITATGQRVTLRCSPRSGDLSVYWYQQSLDQGLQFLIQYYNGEERAKGNILERFSAQQFPDLHSELNLSSLELGDSALYFCASSVEANSVTDTQYFGPGTRLTVL.

This clonotype showed up many times. The CDR3 is CASSRVDEQFF. For the CDR3, the DNA is TGTGCCAGCAGCCGGGTGGATGAGCAGTTCTTC. The chain couples TRBV9 to TRBJ2-1; D is unclear. Deletions cut 4 bases from V and 8 bases from J, with 7 bases between. Per germline, CDR1 SGDLS and CDR2 YYNGEE. This CDR3 comprises 11 residues.

This clonotype was found many times. V gene TRBV9 combines with J gene TRBJ1-6; D call uncertain. Trimming removed 0 bases from V and 0 bases from J, with 4 bases in between. The CDR3 consists of 15 residues. Germline CDR1 reads SGDLS; CDR2 reads YYNGEE. CDR3 sequence: CASSVDSSYNSPLHF. CDR3 sequence (DNA): TGTGCCAGCAGCGTAGACAGCTCCTATAATTCACCCCTCCACTTT.

The rearrangement links TRBV9 to TRBJ2-7, with TRBD1 matching over 10 bases. The CDR3 sequence is 15 residues long. V dropped 4 bases and J dropped 2; count of bases not matched to a gene: 6. Germline CDR1 is SGDLS and CDR2 is YYNGEE. CDR3 coding DNA: TGTGCCAGCAGCCTAGGACAGGGGGTACCCTACGAGCAGTACTTC. Translating gives CASSLGQGVPYEQYF. Based on the CDR3 plus reference TRBV9 and TRBJ2-7, the full variable domain is DSGVTQTPKHLITATGQRVTLRCSPRSGDLSVYWYQQSLDQGLQFLIQYYNGEERAKGNILERFSAQQFPDLHSELNLSSLELGDSALYFCASSLGQGVPYEQYFGPGTRLTVT.

This clonotype was recorded many times. The chain joins TRBV9 to TRBJ2-2; D unclear. Germline assignment: CDR1 SGDLS and CDR2 YYNGEE. This CDR3 has 14 residues. V was trimmed by 0 bases and J by 2 bases, leaving 5 bases between them. As DNA, the CDR3 is TGTGCCAGCAGCGTAGCTACAAACACCGGGGAGCTGTTTTTT. Amino acids: CASSVATNTGELFF.

This clonotype was seen many times. The chain has TRBV9 and TRBJ1-5; TRBD1 is a possible D gene (5 bases). CDR3 length: 14 residues. CDR1 and CDR2 (germline): SGDLS, YYNGEE. With 2 bases removed from V and 6 bases from J, the gap between germline ends came to 12 bases. Here the CDR3 reads CASSVGGVAQPQHF. The CDR3 nucleotides read TGTGCCAGCAGCGTGGGGGGGGTTGCTCAGCCCCAGCATTTT.

This clonotype was observed many times. This chain connects TRBV9 to TRBJ1-4, with TRBD1 matching over 9 bases. The CDR3 totals 16 residues. Germline trimming cut 3 bases from V and 6 bases from J; bases unmatched to any gene: 9. Germline lookup yields CDR1 SGDLS and CDR2 YYNGEE. This chain's CDR3 is CASSGGTGRGHEKLFF. Written as DNA, the CDR3 is TGTGCCAGCAGCGGCGGGACAGGGAGGGGCCATGAAAAACTGTTTTTT. The full variable domain, with the rest looked up from reference TRBV9 and TRBJ1-4, is DSGVTQTPKHLITATGQRVTLRCSPRSGDLSVYWYQQSLDQGLQFLIQYYNGEERAKGNILERFSAQQFPDLHSELNLSSLELGDSALYFCASSGGTGRGHEKLFFGSGTQLSVL.

This clonotype was detected ten times or more. The chain uses TRBV9 and TRBJ2-7; tentative D call: TRBD2 (6 bases). The CDR3 loop spans 15 amino acids. The V end was cut by 2 bases, the J end by 2 bases, with 14 bases between. Germline CDR1 SGDLS, CDR2 YYNGEE. The CDR3 DNA sequence: TGTGCCAGCAGCGTTGGCCCAGCGGGCCCCTACGAGCAGTACTTC. Amino acid sequence: CASSVGPAGPYEQYF.

This clonotype was recorded at least ten times. The gene calls are TRBV9 and TRBJ2-1; 8 nucleotides agree with TRBD2. V was pared by 0 bases and J by 8 bases, with 7 bases of the junction left unmatched. The CDR3 has 15 amino acids. The germline CDR1 and CDR2 sequences are SGDLS and YYNGEE. The CDR3 DNA is TGTGCCAGCAGCGTAGCAGCGGGAGCTGGTTATGAGCAGTTCTTC. This gives the protein CASSVAAGAGYEQFF.

This clonotype was found many times. The chain is built from TRBV9 and TRBJ2-7; 7 bases line up with TRBD1. The CDR3 runs 17 residues. Germline trimming cut 0 bases from V and 5 bases from J; bases unmatched to any gene: 14. Germline-derived CDR1 and CDR2 are SGDLS and YYNGEE. The CDR3 is CASSVATGQKSRNEQYF. The CDR3 DNA reads as TGTGCCAGCAGCGTAGCTACGGGACAGAAGTCGAGGAACGAGCAGTACTTC.

This clonotype was observed many times. The rearrangement joins TRBV9 to TRBJ2-7; 9 nucleotides line up with TRBD2. Trimming removed 4 bases from V and 2 bases from J; junction bases left unmatched: 4. The CDR3 spans 14 residues. Germline assignment: CDR1 SGDLS and CDR2 YYNGEE. The CDR3 region is CASSRLAAAYEQYF. The CDR3 DNA sequence: TGTGCCAGCAGCCGACTAGCGGCCGCCTACGAGCAGTACTTC. Drawing the rest from reference TRBV9 and TRBJ2-7, the complete variable domain is DSGVTQTPKHLITATGQRVTLRCSPRSGDLSVYWYQQSLDQGLQFLIQYYNGEERAKGNILERFSAQQFPDLHSELNLSSLELGDSALYFCASSRLAAAYEQYFGPGTRLTVT.

The J gene is TRBJ2-2, the V gene TRBV9; no clear D. CDR3 length: 16 residues. Per the germline V gene, CDR1 is SGDLS and CDR2 is YYNGEE. Trimming stripped 0 bases from V and 6 bases from J, with 15 bases between. CDR3 region: CASSVGGSLKAGELFF. CDR3 in DNA: TGTGCCAGCAGCGTAGGTGGAAGCCTAAAGGCCGGGGAGCTGTTTTTT.

This clonotype appeared many times. This chain connects TRBV9 to TRBJ2-3, with TRBD2 matching 9 bases. Germline V lookup: CDR1 SGDLS, CDR2 YYNGEE. Trimming took 2 bases from V and 4 from J; bases not matched to a gene: 2. This CDR3 is 14 amino acids long. The CDR3 region is CASSVAGGADTQYF. CDR3 in DNA: TGTGCCAGCAGCGTGGCGGGAGGGGCAGATACGCAGTATTTT.

In this sample, this clonotype turned up many times. The chain joins TRBV9 to TRBJ2-2; perhaps TRBD1 as D (6 bases). The CDR3 runs to 16 residues. V dropped 3 bases and J dropped 4 bases, with 16 bases sitting between them. Germline CDR1 is SGDLS and CDR2 is YYNGEE. In nucleotides, the CDR3 is TGTGCCAGCAGCGGGGTACACAGGGCCGGCACCGGGGAGCTGTTTTTT. Its translation is CASSGVHRAGTGELFF.

This clonotype occurred many times. The chain combines TRBV9 with TRBJ2-2; D is possibly TRBD1 (5 bases). The V and J ends lost 0 bases and 9 bases respectively, with 15 bases between them. The germline CDR1 and CDR2 sequences are SGDLS and YYNGEE. There are 15 residues in the CDR3. The CDR3 coding sequence is TGTGCCAGCAGCGTAGGGGCAGGGTTGCAATGGGAGCTGTTTTTT. This gives the protein CASSVGAGLQWELFF.

The table lists this clonotype with many counts. This sequence joins TRBV9 and TRBJ2-3; 10 bases agree with TRBD2. The J segment lost 6 bases and the V segment lost 1 base, leaving 5 bases of the junction unmatched. Germline V CDR1 and CDR2: SGDLS, YYNGEE. This CDR3 comprises 15 residues. The CDR3, as DNA: TGTGCCAGCAGCGTACGAAGCGGGAGGGGTGATACGCAGTATTTT. Its translation is CASSVRSGRGDTQYF.

This clonotype showed up many times. V usage is TRBV9 and J usage is TRBJ2-3, with 7 nucleotides matching TRBD2. CDR3 length: 18 residues. Germline loops: CDR1 SGDLS, CDR2 YYNGEE. Trimming at V came to 0 bases and at J to 2 bases, leaving 12 bases not matched to a gene. For the CDR3, the DNA is TGTGCCAGCAGCGTAGAGGTTTTAGCGGGTACCTTCACAGATACGCAGTATTTT. Its translation: CASSVEVLAGTFTDTQYF.